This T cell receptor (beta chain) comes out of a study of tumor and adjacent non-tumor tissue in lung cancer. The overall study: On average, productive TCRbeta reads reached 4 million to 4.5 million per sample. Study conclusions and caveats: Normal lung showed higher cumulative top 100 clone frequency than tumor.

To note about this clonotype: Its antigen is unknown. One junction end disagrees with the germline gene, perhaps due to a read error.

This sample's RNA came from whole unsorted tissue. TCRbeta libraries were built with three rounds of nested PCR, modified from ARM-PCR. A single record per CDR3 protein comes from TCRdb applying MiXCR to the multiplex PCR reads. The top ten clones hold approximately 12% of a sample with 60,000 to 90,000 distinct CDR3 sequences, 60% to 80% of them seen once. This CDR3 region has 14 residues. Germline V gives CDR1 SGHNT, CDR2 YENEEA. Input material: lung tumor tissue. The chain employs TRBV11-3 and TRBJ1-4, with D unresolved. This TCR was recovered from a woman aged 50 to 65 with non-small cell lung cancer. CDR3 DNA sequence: TGTGCCAGCAGCTTAGACGGGGTGTATGAAGAACTGTTTTTT. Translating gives CASSLDGVYEELFF.